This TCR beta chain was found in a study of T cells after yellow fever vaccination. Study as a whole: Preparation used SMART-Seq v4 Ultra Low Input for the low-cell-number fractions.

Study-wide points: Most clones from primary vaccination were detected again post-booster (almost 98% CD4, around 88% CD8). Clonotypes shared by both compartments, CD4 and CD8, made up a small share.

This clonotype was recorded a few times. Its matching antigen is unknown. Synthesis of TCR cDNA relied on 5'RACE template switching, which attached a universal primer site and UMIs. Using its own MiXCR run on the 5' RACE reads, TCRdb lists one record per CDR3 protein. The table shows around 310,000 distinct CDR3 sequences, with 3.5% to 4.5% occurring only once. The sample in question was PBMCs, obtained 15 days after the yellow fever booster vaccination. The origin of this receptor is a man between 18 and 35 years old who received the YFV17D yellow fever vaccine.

CDR3 sequence: CASSGPDSLNEKLFF. In DNA, the CDR3 is TGTGCCAGCAGTGGACCGGACAGCCTTAATGAAAAACTGTTTTTT. The chain is built from TRBV12-3 or TRBV12-4 and TRBJ1-4; D is perhaps TRBD1 (6 bases). The length of the CDR3 is 15 residues. The V and J ends lost 5 bases and 4 bases respectively, with 14 bases between them.